The T cell receptor beta chain under discussion was sequenced for a study of T cell repertoires in cytomegalovirus infection. On the study more broadly: The authors used CMV epitopes that were HLA-C-restricted (recently identified) and HLA-B-restricted (well studied).

Notes on this clonotype: Its specificity is unknown.

The CDR3 covers 14 residues. Germline CDR1 GTSNPN, CDR2 SVGIG (reference sequence). The junction had 4 bases not matched to a gene; V was cut back by 0 bases and J by 2 bases. A single record per CDR3 protein comes from TCRdb applying MiXCR to the reads. The sample shows approximately 310,000 distinct CDR3 sequences, approximately 25% of them seen only once. Study results and caveats: Summed frequency of public TCR beta families distinguished CMV carriers with the relevant HLA. Clonotype analysis showed dominance of the ex vivo response by HLA-C-restricted CMV-specific TCR beta clonotypes.

The sequence came from a human donor in good health (CMV status not recorded). Some clones in this sample may be carry-over from other donors' samples. This chain joins TRBV30 and TRBJ2-7; 7 bases map to TRBD2. Specimen: cultured PBMCs, collected from culture after CMV antigen stimulation. This CDR3 reads CAWSVPSGTYEQYF. As DNA, the CDR3 is TGTGCCTGGAGTGTCCCTAGCGGTACCTACGAGCAGTACTTC.